This record covers a single T cell receptor beta chain. Its antigen is unknown. The primer mix had 60 Vbeta and 13 Jbeta primers. The table came from immunoSEQ multiplex PCR; TCRdb's copy has only in-frame clones and leaves some out. The table includes approximately 90,000 clones, approximately 81% detected once. This sample stems from a study of cytomegalovirus exposure and HLA in healthy donors. Across the whole study: Earlier results showed roughly 120 million unique TCR beta sequences derived from 150 million to 200 million T cells.

Study-level findings and limits: More clonal expansion characterized HLA-associated TCR beta chains than equally common others in a later analysis. What TCR beta sequences reportedly achieved was accurate prediction of HLA-A and HLA-B alleles in most subjects. An ancestry cluster, one associated with Asian ancestry, reportedly showed fewer N-insertions than the roughly 670-donor mean in a later analysis.

This CDR3 has 16 residues. The V gene end was trimmed by 2 bases and the J gene end by 5 bases; junction bases not matched to a gene: 2. Germline CDR1 and CDR2: SGHRS and YFSETQ. The V call is TRBV5-1, the J call TRBJ2-4, with 15 bases aligning to TRBD2. The sequenced material came from PBMCs. This sequence originates from a man aged 35 to 55 in good health and CMV-seropositive. The CDR3 coding sequence is TGCGCCAGCAGCTTAGGACTAGCGGGAGGGGAAAACATTCAGTACTTC. This translates into CASSLGLAGGENIQYF.